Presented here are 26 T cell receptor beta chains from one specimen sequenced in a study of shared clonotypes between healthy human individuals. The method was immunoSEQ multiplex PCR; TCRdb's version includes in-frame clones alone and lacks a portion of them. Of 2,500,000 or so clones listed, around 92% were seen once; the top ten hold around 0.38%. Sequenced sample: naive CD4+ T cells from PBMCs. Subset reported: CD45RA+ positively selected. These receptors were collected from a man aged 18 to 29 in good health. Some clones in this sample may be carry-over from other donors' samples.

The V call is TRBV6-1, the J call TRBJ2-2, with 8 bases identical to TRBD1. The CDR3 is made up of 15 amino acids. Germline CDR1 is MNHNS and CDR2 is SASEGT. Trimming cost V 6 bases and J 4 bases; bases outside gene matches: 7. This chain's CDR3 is CASRGDRWGTGELFF. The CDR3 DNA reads TGTGCCAGCAGAGGGGACAGGTGGGGCACCGGGGAGCTGTTTTTT.

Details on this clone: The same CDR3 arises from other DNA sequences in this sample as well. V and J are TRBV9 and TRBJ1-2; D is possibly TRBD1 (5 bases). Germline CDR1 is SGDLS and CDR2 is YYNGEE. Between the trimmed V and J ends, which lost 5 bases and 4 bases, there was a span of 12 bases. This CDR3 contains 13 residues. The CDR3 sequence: CASSAGPLYGYTF. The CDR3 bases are TGTGCCAGCAGTGCGGGGCCCCTCTATGGCTACACCTTC.

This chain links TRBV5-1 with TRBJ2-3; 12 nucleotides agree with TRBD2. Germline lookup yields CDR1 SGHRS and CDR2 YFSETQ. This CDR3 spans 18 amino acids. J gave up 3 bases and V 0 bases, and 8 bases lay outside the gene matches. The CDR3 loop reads CASSLEGLAGLVTDTQYF. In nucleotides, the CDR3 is TGCGCCAGCAGCTTGGAAGGACTAGCGGGATTGGTGACAGATACGCAGTATTTT.

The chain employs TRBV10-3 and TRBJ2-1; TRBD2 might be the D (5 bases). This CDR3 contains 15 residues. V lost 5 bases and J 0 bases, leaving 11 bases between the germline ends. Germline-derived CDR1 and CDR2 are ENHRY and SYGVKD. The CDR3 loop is CAISPTRDSYNEQFF. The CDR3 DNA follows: TGTGCCATCAGTCCCACTAGAGACTCCTACAATGAGCAGTTCTTC.

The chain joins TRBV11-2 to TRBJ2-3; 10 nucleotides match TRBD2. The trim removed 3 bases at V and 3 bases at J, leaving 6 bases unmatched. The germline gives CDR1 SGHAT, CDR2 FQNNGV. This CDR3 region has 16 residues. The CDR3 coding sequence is TGTGCCAGCAGCTTTATACCGGGACTAGCGACAGATACGCAGTATTTT. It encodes CASSFIPGLATDTQYF.

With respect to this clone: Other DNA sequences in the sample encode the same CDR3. CDR3 coding DNA: TGTGCCAGCAGCTTGGAGGGCACCGGGGAGCTGTTTTTT. It is translated as CASSLEGTGELFF. V gene TRBV5-6 combines with J gene TRBJ2-2, with D uncertain. The germline gives CDR1 SGHDT, CDR2 YYEEEE. V lost 0 bases to trimming and J lost 4 bases, with 4 bases between them. There are 13 residues in the CDR3.

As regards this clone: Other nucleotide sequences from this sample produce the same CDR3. The DNA of the CDR3 is TGTGCCAGCAGCTGGGGAGTTGGCACAGATACGCAGTATTTT. Residues: CASSWGVGTDTQYF. This rearrangement joins TRBV7-3 to TRBJ2-3; D is perhaps TRBD2 (5 bases). This CDR3 contains 14 residues. Trimming left V 4 bases short and J 1 base short, with 9 bases between. CDR1 SGHTA and CDR2 FQGTGA come from the germline V gene.

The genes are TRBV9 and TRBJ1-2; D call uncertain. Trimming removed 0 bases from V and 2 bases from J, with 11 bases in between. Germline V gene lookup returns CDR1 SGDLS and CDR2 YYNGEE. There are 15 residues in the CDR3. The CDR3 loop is CASSVGWAANYGYTF. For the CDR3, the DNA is TGTGCCAGCAGCGTAGGATGGGCGGCGAACTATGGCTACACCTTC.

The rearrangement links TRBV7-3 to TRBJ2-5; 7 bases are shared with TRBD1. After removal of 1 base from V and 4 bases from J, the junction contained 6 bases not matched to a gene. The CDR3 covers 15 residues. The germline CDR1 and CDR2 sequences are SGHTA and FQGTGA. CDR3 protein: CASSLMRGTAETQYF. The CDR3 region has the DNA TGTGCCAGCAGCTTAATGCGTGGGACAGCAGAGACCCAGTACTTC.

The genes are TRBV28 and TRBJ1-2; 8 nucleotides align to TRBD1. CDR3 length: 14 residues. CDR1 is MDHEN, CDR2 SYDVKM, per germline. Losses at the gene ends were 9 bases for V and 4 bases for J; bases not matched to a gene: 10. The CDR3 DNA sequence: TGTGCCAGTACGACAGGGGAAAGGGTCTATGGCTACACCTTC. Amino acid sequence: CASTTGERVYGYTF.

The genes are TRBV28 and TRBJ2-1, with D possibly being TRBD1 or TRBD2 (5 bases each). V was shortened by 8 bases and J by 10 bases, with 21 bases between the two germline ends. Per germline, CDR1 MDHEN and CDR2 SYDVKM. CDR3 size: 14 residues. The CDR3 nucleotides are TGTGCCAGCCTAACCGGTGGTGTGGGGGACGAGCAGTTCTTC. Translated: CASLTGGVGDEQFF. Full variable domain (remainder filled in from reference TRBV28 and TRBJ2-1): DVKVTQSSRYLVKRTGEKVFLECVQDMDHENMFWYRQDPGLGLRLIYFSYDVKMKEKGDIPEGYSVSREKKERFSLILESASTNQTSMYLCASLTGGVGDEQFFGPGTRLTVL.

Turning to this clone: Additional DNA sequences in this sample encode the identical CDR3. The CDR3 nucleotides read TGTGCCAGCAGTGGACAGTCCTACGAGCAGTACTTC. Translated: CASSGQSYEQYF. This chain uses TRBV6-5 with TRBJ2-7, with D maybe TRBD1 (6 bases). The CDR3 is made up of 12 amino acids. Germline CDR1 and CDR2: MNHEY and SVGAGI. The ends were cut back, 5 bases at V and 1 base at J, with 6 bases in the middle.

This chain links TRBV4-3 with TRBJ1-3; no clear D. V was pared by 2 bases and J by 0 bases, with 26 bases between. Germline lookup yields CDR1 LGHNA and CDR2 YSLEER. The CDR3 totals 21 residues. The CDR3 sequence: CASSQLLWAPEPPYSGNTIYF. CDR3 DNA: TGCGCCAGCAGCCAATTACTCTGGGCCCCTGAACCTCCTTACTCTGGAAACACCATATATTTT.

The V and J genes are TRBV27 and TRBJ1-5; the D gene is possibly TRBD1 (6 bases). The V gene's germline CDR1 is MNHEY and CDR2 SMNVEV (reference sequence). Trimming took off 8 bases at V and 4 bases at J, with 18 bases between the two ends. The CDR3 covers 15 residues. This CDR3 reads CASGPLMQGNQPQHF. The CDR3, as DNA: TGTGCCAGCGGACCACTAATGCAGGGGAATCAGCCCCAGCATTTT.

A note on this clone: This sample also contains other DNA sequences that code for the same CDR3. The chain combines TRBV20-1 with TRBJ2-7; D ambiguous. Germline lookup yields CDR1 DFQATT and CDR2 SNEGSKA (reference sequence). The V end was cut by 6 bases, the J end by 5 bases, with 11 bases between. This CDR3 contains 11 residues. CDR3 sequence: CSALKGDEQYF. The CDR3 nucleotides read TGCAGTGCCTTAAAGGGCGACGAGCAGTACTTC.

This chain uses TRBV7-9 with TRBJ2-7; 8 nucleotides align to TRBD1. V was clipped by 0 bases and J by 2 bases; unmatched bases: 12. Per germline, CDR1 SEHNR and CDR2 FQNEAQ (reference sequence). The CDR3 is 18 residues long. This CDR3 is CASSLAPNRGWITYEQYF. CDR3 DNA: TGTGCCAGCAGCTTAGCCCCCAACAGGGGGTGGATCACCTACGAGCAGTACTTC.

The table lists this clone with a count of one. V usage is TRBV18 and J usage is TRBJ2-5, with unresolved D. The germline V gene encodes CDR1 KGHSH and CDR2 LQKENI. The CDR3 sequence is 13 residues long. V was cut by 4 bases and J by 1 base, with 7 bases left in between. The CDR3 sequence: CASSLLLQETQYF. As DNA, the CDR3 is TGTGCCAGCTCACTCCTACTCCAAGAGACCCAGTACTTC.

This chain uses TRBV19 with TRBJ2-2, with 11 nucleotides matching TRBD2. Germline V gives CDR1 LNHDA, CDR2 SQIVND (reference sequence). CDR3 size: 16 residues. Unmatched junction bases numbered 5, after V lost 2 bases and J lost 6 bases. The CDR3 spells CASSILAGGSAGELFF. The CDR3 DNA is TGTGCCAGTAGTATACTAGCGGGAGGAAGCGCCGGGGAGCTGTTTTTT. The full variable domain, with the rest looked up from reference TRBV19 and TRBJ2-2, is DGGITQSPKYLFRKEGQNVTLSCEQNLNHDAMYWYRQDPGQGLRLIYYSQIVNDFQKGDIAEGYSVSREKKESFPLTVTSAQKNPTAFYLCASSILAGGSAGELFFGEGSRLTVL.

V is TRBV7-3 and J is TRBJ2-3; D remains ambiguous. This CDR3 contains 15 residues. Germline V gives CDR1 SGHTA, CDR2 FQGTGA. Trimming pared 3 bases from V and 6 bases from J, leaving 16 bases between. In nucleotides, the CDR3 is TGTGCCAGCAGCTTCGGCAGCGACTTGGGGGATACGCAGTATTTT. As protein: CASSFGSDLGDTQYF.

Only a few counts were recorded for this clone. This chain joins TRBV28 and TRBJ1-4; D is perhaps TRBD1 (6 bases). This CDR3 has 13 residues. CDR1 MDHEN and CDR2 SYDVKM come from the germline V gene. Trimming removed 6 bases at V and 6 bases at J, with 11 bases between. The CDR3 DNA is TGTGCCAGCAGACAGGGAGGGTATGAAAAACTGTTTTTT. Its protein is CASRQGGYEKLFF.

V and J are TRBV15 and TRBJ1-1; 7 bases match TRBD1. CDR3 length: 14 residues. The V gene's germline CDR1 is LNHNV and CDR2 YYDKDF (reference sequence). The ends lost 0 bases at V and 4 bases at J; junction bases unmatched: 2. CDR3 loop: CATSREQGGTEAFF. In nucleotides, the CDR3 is TGTGCCACCAGCAGAGAGCAGGGGGGCACTGAAGCTTTCTTT.

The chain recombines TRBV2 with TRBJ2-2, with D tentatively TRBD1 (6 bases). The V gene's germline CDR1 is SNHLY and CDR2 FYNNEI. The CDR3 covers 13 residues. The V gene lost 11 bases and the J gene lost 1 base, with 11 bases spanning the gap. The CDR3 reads CAGRQENTGELFF. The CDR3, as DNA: TGTGCCGGACGACAGGAGAACACCGGGGAGCTGTTTTTT.

CDR3: CASSLLANEQYF. CDR3 in DNA: TGTGCCAGCAGTTTATTGGCCAACGAGCAGTACTTC. The chain employs TRBV28 and TRBJ2-7, with D hard to call. Trimming took 1 base from V and 5 from J, leaving 6 bases between them. The CDR3 is made up of 12 amino acids. Germline V lookup: CDR1 MDHEN, CDR2 SYDVKM.

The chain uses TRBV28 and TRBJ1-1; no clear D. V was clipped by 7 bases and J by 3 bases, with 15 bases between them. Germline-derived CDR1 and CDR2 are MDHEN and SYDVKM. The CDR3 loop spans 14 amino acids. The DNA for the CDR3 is TGTGCCAGCACTCCTGACGACGGTTACACTGAAGCTTTCTTT. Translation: CASTPDDGYTEAFF.

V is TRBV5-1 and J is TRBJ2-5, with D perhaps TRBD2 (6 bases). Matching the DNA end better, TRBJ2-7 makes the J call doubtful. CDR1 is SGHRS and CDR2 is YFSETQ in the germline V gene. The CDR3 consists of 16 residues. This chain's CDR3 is CASHMGDRWEASEQYF. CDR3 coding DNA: TGCGCCAGCCACATGGGGGACCGCTGGGAGGCTTCCGAGCAGTACTTC.

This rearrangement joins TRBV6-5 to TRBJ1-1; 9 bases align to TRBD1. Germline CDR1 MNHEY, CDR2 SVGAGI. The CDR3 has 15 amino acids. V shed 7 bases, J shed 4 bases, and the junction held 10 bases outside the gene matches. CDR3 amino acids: CASKGADRGFTEAFF. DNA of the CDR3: TGTGCCAGCAAAGGAGCGGACAGGGGCTTCACTGAAGCTTTCTTT.